The clone carrying this T cell receptor (beta chain) has only a few counts. Trimming removed 5 bases at V and 4 bases at J, with 17 bases between. Germline V gene sequence: CDR1 MNHNS, CDR2 SASEGT. This CDR3 contains 15 residues. TCRdb processed the 5' RACE reads anew with MiXCR; each CDR3 protein has one entry. Among just under 600,000 distinct CDR3 sequences listed, roughly 12% were seen once. This entry belongs to a study of T cells after yellow fever vaccination. The TCR was taken from a young man who received the YFV17D yellow fever vaccine. This material consisted of PBMCs, taken on the day of the yellow fever booster vaccination. The chain carries TRBV6-1 and TRBJ1-2; possibly TRBD1 for D (6 bases). The CDR3 DNA follows: TGTGCCAGCAGTCGTCACGAGAACAGGGCCTATGGCTACACCTTC. As protein: CASSRHENRAYGYTF.